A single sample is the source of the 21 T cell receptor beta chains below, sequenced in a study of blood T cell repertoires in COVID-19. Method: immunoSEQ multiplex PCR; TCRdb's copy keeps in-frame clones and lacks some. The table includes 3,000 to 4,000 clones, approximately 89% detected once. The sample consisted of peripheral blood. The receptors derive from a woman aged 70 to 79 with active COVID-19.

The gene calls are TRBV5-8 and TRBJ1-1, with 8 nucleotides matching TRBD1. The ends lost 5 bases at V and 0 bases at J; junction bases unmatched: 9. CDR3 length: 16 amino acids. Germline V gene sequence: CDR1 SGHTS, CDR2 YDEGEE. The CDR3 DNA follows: TGTGCCAGCAGAACCAGGGGGCGCCGAATGAACACTGAAGCTTTCTTT. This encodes CASRTRGRRMNTEAFF.

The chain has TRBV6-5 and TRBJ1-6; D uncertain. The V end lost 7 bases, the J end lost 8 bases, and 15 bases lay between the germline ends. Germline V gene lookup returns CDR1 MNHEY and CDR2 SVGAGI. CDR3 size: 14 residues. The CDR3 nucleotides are TGTGCCAGCACCCTGGAGGGTTTAGATTCACCCCTCCACTTT. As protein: CASTLEGLDSPLHF.

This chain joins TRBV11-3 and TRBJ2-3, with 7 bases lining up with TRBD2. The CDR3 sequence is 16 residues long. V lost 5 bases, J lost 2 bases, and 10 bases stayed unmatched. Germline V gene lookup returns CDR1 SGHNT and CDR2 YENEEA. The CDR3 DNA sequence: TGTGCCAGCAGCCGAGGGAGGGCAGCGTCCACAGATACGCAGTATTTT. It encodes CASSRGRAASTDTQYF.

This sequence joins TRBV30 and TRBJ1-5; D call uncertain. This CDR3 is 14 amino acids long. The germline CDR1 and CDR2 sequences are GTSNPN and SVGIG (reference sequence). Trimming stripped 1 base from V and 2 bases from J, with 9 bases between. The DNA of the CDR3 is TGTGCCTGGAGTGGAGGGCGGCGCAATCAGCCCCAGCATTTT. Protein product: CAWSGGRRNQPQHF. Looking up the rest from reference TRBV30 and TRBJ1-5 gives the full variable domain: SQTIHQWPATLVQPVGSPLSLECTVEGTSNPNLYWYRQAAGRGLQLLFYSVGIGQISSEVPQNLSASRPQDRQFILSSKKLLLSDSGFYLCAWSGGRRNQPQHFGDGTRLSIL.

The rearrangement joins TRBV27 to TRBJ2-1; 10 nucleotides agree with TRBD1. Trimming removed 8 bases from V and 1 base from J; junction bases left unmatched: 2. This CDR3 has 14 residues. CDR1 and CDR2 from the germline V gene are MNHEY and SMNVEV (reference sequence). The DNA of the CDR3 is TGTGCCAGCGGGGACAGGGGTTCCTACAATGAGCAGTTCTTC. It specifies CASGDRGSYNEQFF.

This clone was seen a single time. The CDR3 region is CASSSQTGTGRMANEKLFF. In nucleotides, the CDR3 is TGTGCCAGCAGTTCCCAAACCGGGACAGGGAGGATGGCTAATGAAAAACTGTTTTTT. This sequence joins TRBV27 and TRBJ1-4; 9 bases are shared with TRBD1. The CDR3 spans 19 residues. Trimming removed 4 bases from V and 3 bases from J; junction bases left unmatched: 15. Germline values: CDR1 MNHEY, CDR2 SMNVEV (reference sequence).

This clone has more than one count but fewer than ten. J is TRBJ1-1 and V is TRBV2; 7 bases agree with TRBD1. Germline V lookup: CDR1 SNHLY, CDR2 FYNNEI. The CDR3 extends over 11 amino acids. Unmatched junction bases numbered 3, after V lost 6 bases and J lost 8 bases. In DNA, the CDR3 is TGTGCCAGCAGGACGACAGGGGAAGCTTTCTTT. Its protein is CASRTTGEAFF.

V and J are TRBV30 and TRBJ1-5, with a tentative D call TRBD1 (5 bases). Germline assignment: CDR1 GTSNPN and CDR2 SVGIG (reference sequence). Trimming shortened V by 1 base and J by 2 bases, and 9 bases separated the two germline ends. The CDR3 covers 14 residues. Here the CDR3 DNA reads TGTGCCTGGAGTGGGGGCGGAGGCAATCAGCCCCAGCATTTT. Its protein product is CAWSGGGGNQPQHF.

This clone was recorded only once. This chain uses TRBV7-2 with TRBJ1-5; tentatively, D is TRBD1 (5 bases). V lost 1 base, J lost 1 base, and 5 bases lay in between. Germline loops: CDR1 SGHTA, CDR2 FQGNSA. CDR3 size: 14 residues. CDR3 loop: CASSLGQSNQPQHF. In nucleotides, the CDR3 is TGTGCCAGCAGCTTAGGACAGAGCAATCAGCCCCAGCATTTT.

CDR3 protein: CAWSGSNPLAGDSSQETQYF. The CDR3 nucleotides read TGTGCCTGGAGTGGGTCGAATCCGCTAGCGGGGGACTCCTCGCAAGAGACCCAGTACTTC. The chain links TRBV30 to TRBJ2-5; 10 nucleotides line up with TRBD2. V was clipped by 1 base and J by 2 bases; unmatched bases: 19. The CDR3 runs 20 residues. Germline loops: CDR1 GTSNPN, CDR2 SVGIG (reference sequence).

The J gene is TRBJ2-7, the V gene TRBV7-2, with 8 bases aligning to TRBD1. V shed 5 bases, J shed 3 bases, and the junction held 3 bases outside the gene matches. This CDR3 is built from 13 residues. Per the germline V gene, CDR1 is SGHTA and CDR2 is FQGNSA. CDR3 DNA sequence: TGTGCCAGCAGCGTGGGGACAGGCTACGAGCAGTACTTC. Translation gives CASSVGTGYEQYF.

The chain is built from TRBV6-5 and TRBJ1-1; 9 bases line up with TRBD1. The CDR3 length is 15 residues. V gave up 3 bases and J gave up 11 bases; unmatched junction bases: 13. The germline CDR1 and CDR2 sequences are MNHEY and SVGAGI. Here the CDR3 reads CASSYDPVTGGSAFF. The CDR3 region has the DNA TGTGCCAGCAGTTATGACCCTGTTACAGGGGGCTCTGCTTTCTTT.

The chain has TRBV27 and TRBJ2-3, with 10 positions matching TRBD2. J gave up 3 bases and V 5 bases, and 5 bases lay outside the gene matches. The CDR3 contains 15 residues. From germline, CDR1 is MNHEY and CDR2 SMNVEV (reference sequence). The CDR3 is CASSTRTSGTDTQYF. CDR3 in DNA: TGTGCCAGCAGTACAAGGACTAGCGGAACAGATACGCAGTATTTT.

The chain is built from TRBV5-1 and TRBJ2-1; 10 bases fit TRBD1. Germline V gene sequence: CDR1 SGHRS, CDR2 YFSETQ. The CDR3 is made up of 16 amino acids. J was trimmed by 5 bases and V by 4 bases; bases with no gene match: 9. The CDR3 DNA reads TGCGCCAGCAGCGTACTCCCGGGACAGGGGAACAATGAGCAGTTCTTC. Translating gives CASSVLPGQGNNEQFF.

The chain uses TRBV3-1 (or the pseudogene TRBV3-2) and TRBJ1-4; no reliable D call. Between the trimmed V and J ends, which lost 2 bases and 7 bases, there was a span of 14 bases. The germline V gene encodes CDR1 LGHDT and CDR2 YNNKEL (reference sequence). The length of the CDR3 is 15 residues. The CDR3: CASSQIGGLGEKLFF. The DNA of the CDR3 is TGTGCCAGCAGCCAAATCGGAGGGCTTGGTGAAAAACTGTTTTTT.

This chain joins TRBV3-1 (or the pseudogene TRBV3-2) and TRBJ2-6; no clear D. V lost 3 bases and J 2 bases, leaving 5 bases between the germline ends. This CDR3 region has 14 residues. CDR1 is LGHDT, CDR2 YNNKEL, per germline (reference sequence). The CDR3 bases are TGTGCCAGCAGCCAGAGGACTGGGGCCAACGTCCTGACTTTC. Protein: CASSQRTGANVLTF.

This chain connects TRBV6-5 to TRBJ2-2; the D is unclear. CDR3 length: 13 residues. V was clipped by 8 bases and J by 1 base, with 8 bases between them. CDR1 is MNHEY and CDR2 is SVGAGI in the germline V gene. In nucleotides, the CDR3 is TGTGCCAGCGGGCTACAGAACACCGGGGAGCTGTTTTTT. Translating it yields CASGLQNTGELFF.

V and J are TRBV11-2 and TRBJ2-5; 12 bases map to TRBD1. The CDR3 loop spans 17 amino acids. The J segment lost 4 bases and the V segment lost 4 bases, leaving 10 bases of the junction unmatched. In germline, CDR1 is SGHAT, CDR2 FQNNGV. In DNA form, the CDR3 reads TGTGCCAGCAGCTCGTATTGGGGACAGGGGGCTGGAGAGACCCAGTACTTC. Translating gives CASSSYWGQGAGETQYF.

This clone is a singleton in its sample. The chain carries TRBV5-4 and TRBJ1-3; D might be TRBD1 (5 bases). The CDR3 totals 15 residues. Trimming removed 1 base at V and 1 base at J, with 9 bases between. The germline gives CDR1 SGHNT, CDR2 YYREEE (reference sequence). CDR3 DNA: TGTGCCAGCAGCTTGCAGGGTCTTTCTGGAAACACCATATATTTT. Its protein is CASSLQGLSGNTIYF.

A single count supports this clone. The CDR3 DNA follows: TGTGCCAGCAGTTTCAGCGAGACCTATGGCTACACCTTC. It specifies CASSFSETYGYTF. This rearrangement joins TRBV6-5 to TRBJ1-2, with D unresolved. V was pared by 4 bases and J by 4 bases, with 10 bases between. There are 13 residues in the CDR3. Germline-derived CDR1 and CDR2 are MNHEY and SVGAGI.

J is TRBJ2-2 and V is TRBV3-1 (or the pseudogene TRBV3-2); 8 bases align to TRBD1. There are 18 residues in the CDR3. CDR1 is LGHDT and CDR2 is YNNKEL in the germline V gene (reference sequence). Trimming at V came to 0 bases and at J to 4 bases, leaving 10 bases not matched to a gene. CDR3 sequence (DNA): TGTGCCAGCAGCCAAGAAGGTTTGGCAGGGGGCGGCACCGGGGAGCTGTTTTTT. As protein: CASSQEGLAGGGTGELFF.